This T cell receptor (beta chain) was recorded in a study of T cell changes during pregnancy in multiple sclerosis. Measured with immunoSEQ multiplex PCR; TCRdb has only the in-frame clones, and not every one. The profile covers under 120,000 clones, with approximately 90% appearing a single time and about 3% taken by the ten largest. The receptor comes from a female donor with multiple sclerosis, enrolled in a pregnancy study. The input for sequencing was peripheral blood, taken after pregnancy.

As DNA, the CDR3 is TGTGCCAGCAGCAGGGGGAACACTGAAGCTTTCTTT. Amino acid sequence: CASSRGNTEAFF. This rearrangement joins TRBV5-4 to TRBJ1-1; D is perhaps TRBD1 (5 bases). This CDR3 contains 12 residues. Trimming left V 4 bases short and J 1 base short, with 5 bases between. Germline V CDR1 and CDR2: SGHNT, YYREEE (reference sequence).